This TCR beta chain was captured in a study of cytomegalovirus exposure and HLA in healthy donors. Study-wide points: Whilst most TCR sequences proved rare, a subset of public TCRs occurred across many donors.

Here immunoSEQ multiplex PCR was the method, and the copy in TCRdb shows in-frame clones only, minus some. The sample contains 220,000 or so clones, around 80% of which appear only once. Turning to this clone: The antigen remains undetermined.

Deletions cut 2 bases from V and 4 bases from J, with 8 bases between. This CDR3 comprises 13 residues. CDR1 and CDR2 (germline): MNHEY, SVGAGI. The sample comprised PBMCs. The V gene is TRBV6-5, the J gene TRBJ2-5; possible D gene TRBD1, 6 bases. The origin of this receptor is a woman in her twenties or thirties in good health and CMV-seropositive. The CDR3 nucleotides are TGTGCCAGCAGTTACGGGACATTAGAGACCCAGTACTTC. Translated, it gives CASSYGTLETQYF.